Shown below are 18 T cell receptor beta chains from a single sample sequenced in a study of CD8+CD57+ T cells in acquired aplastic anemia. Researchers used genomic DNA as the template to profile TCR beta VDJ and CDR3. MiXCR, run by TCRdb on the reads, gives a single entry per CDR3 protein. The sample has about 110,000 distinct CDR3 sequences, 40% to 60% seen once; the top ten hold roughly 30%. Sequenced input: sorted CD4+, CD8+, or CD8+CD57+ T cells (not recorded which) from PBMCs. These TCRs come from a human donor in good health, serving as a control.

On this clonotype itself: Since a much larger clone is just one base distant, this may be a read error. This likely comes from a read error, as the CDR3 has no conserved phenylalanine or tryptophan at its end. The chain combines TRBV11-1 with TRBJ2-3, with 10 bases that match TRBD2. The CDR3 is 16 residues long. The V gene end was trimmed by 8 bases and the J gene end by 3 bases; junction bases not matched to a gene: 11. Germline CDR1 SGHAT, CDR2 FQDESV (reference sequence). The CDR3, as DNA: TGTGCCAGCCACCGGGACTGGGGACTAGCGACAGATACGCAGTATCTT. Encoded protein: CASHRDWGLATDTQYL.

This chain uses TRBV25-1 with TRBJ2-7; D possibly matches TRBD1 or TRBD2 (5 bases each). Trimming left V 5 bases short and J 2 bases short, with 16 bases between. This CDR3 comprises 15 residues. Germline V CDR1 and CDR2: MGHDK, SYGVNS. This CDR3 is CASSYGTGSAYEQYF. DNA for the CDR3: TGTGCCAGCAGTTACGGGACGGGAAGCGCCTACGAGCAGTACTTC.

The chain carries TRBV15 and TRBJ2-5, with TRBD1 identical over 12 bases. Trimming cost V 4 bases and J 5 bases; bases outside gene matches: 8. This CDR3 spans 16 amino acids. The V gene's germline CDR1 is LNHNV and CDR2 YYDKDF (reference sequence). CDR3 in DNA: TGTGCCACCAGCATCGACGGGACAGGGGGCCTTGAGACCCAGTACTTC. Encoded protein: CATSIDGTGGLETQYF.

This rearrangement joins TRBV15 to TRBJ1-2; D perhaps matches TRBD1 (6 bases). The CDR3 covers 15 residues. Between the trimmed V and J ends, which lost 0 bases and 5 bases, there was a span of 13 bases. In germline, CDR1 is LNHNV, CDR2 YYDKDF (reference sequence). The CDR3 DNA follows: TGTGCCACCAGCAGAGATCTGGGGGGGGCTTATGGCTACACCTTC. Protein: CATSRDLGGAYGYTF.

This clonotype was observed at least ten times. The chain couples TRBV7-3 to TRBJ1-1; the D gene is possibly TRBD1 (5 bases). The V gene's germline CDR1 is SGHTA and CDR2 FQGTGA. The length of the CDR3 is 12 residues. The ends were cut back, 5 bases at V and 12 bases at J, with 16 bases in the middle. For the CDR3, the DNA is TGTGCCAGCAGCGACGGGGGGGTGGGTTCTTTCTTT. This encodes CASSDGGVGSFF.

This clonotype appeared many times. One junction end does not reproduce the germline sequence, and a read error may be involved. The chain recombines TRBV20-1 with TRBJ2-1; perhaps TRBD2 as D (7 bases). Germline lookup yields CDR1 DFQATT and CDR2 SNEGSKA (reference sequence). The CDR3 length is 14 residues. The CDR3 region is CSARDDGGGREQFF. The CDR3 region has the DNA TGCAGTGCTCGAGACGATGGGGGGGGGCGTGAGCAGTTCTTC.

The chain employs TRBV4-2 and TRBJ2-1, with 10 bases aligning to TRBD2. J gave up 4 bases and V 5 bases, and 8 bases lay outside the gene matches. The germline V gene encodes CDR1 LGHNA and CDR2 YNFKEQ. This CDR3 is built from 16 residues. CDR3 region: CASSNAGTSVYNEQFF. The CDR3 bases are TGTGCCAGCAGCAACGCCGGGACTAGCGTATACAATGAGCAGTTCTTC.

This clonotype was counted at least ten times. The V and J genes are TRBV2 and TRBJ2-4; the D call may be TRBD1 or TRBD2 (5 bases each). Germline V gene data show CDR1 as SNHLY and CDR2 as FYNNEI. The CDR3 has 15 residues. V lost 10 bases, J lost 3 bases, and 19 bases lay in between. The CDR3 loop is CATVGRLGVKNIQYF. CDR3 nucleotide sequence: TGTGCCACCGTGGGGCGGCTGGGAGTCAAAAACATTCAGTACTTC.

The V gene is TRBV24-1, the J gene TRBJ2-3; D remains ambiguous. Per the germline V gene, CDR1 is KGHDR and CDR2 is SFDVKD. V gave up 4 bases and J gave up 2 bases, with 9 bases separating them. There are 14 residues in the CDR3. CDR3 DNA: TGTGCCACCAGTGACTCTCGGATCACAGATACGCAGTATTTT. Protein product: CATSDSRITDTQYF.

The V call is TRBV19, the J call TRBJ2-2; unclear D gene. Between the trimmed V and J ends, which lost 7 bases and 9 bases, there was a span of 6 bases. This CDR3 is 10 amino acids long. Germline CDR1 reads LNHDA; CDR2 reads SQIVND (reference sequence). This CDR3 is CASNNRELFF. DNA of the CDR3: TGTGCCAGTAACAACAGGGAGCTGTTTTTT.

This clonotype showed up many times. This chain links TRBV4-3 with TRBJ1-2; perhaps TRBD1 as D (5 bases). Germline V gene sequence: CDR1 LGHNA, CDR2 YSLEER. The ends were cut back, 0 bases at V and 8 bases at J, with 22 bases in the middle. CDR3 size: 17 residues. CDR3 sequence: CASSQDASGQGPGGYTF. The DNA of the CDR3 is TGCGCCAGCAGCCAAGATGCGTCAGGGCAGGGACCCGGCGGCTACACCTTC.

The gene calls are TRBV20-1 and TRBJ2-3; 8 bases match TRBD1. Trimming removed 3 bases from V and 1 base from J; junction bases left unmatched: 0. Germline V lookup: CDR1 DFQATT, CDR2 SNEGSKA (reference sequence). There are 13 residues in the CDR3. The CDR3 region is CSARTGGTDTQYF. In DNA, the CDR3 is TGCAGTGCTAGGACAGGGGGCACAGATACGCAGTATTTT.

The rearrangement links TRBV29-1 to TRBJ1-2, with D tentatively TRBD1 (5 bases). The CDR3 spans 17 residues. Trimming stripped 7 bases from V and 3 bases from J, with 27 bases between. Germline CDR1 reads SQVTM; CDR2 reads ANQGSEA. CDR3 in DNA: TGCAGCGCCGAAGTTAAGGGTTGGGCTCGGGACGACTATGGCTACACCTTC. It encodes CSAEVKGWARDDYGYTF.

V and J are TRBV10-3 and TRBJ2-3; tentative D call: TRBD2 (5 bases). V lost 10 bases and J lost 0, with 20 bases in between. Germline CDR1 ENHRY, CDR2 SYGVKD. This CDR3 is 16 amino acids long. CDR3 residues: CASSASRDGSTDTQYF. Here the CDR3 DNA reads TGTGCCAGCAGCGCGAGTCGGGATGGGAGCACAGATACGCAGTATTTT.

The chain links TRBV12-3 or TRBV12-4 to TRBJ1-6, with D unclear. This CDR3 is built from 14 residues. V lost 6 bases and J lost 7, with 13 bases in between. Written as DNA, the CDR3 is TGTGCCAGCAGCCCCGGGGTCGGAAATTCACCCCTCCACTTT. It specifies CASSPGVGNSPLHF.

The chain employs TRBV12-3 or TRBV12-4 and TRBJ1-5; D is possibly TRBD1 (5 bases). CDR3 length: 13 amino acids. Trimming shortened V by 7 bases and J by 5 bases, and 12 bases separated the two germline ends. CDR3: CASTTGRDQPQHF. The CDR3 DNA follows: TGTGCCAGCACCACAGGTCGGGATCAGCCCCAGCATTTT.

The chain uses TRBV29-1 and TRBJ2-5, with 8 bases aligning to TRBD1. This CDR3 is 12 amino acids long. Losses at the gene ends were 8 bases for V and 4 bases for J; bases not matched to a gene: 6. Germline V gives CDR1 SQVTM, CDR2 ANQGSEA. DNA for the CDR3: TGCAGCACTCGTACAGGGGGAGAGACCCAGTACTTC. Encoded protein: CSTRTGGETQYF. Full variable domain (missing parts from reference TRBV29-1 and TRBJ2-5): SAVISQKPSRDICQRGTSLTIQCQVDSQVTMMFWYRQQPGQSLTLIATANQGSEATYESGFVIDKFPISRPNLTFSTLTVSNMSPEDSSIYLCSTRTGGETQYFGPGTRLLVL.

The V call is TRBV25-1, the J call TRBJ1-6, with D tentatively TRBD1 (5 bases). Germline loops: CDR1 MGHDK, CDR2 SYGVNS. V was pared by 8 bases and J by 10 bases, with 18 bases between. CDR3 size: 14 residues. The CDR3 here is CASVGGGGVSPLHF. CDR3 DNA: TGTGCCAGCGTCGGGGGTGGGGGTGTATCACCCCTCCACTTT. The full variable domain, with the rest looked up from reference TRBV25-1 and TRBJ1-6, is EADIYQTPRYLVIGTGKKITLECSQTMGHDKMYWYQQDPGMELHLIHYSYGVNSTEKGDLSSESTVSRIRTEHFPLTLESARPSHTSQYLCASVGGGGVSPLHFGNGTRLTVT.